These T cell receptor beta chains were read from a single sample in a study of molecular identifiers for immune sequencing clone quantification. TCRdb re-derived calls from the PCR reads in MiXCR, one entry per CDR3 protein. The sample holds about 510,000 distinct CDR3 sequences, about a fifth seen once. Specimen: naive CD8+ T cells from blood, with Jurkat cell RNA spiked in. These receptors all stem from a human donor in good health. Some libraries in this study had Jurkat cell RNA spiked in. CDR3s include the opening cysteine and the closing phenylalanine or tryptophan. D genes are given only for firm matches. Expanded clones get a size class; other rows say once, few or many, or leave the size out.

D gene	clone size	V gene	J gene	CDR3 DNA	CDR3 protein
NA	NA	TRBV20-1	TRBJ2-7	TGCAGTGCTAGTTCGGCAGCATCCTACGAGCAGTACTTC	CSASSAASYEQYF
NA	many	TRBV6-5	TRBJ2-3	TGTGCCAGCAGTTTACATAGCACAGATACGCAGTATTTT	CASSLHSTDTQYF
NA	few	TRBV4-1	TRBJ2-5	TGCGCCAGCAGCCAAGATGGGTCGAGGGCGTTGGAGACCCAGTACTTC	CASSQDGSRALETQYF
TRBD1	NA	TRBV3-1	TRBJ1-4	TGTGCCAGCAGCGGACAGGGGGCGGACTATTGGGCTAATGAAAAACTGTTTTTT	CASSGQGADYWANEKLFF
NA	few	TRBV13	TRBJ2-7	TGTGCCAGCAGCTTAGGGGCCGGGGCCCTCTACGAGCAGTACTTC	CASSLGAGALYEQYF
NA	few	TRBV5-1	TRBJ1-1	TGCGCCAGCAGCTCGCCCAGGGGTGACACTGAAGCTTTCTTT	CASSSPRGDTEAFF
TRBD2	many	TRBV4-1	TRBJ2-5	TGCGCCAGCAGCCCTGGGACTAGTCTAGAAGAGACCCAGTACTTC	CASSPGTSLEETQYF
TRBD1	many	TRBV5-5	TRBJ1-1	TGTGCCAGCAGCTTGGGAAACAGGGGTGAAGCTTTCTTT	CASSLGNRGEAFF
NA	many	TRBV20-1	TRBJ1-4	TGCAGTGCTAGAGAGCAGGCGGAAAAACTGTTTTTT	CSAREQAEKLFF
NA	NA	TRBV4-3	TRBJ1-1	TGCGCCAGCAGCCAAGATATGGCAGCCTTGAACACTGAAGCTTTCTTT	CASSQDMAALNTEAFF
NA	few	TRBV7-6	TRBJ2-3	TGTGCCAGCAGCTTTTTTCCGGGAGCAGATACGCAGTATTTT	CASSFFPGADTQYF
NA	many	TRBV24-1	TRBJ1-4	TGTGCCACCAGTGAGGGTGAAAAACTGTTTTTT	CATSEGEKLFF
TRBD1	many	TRBV4-3	TRBJ2-7	TGCGCCAGCAGCCAACAATGGGACAGGGTTCGCGAGCAGTACTTC	CASSQQWDRVREQYF
TRBD2	many	TRBV12-3/TRBV12-4	TRBJ2-5	TGTGCCAGCAGTCACCGGGGCGGAGCGGGGGGGCCAAAAGAGACCCAGTACTTC	CASSHRGGAGGPKETQYF
TRBD1	few	TRBV4-3	TRBJ2-1	TGCGCCAGCAGCCAAGTGGACAGGGGACCTTACAATGAGCAGTTCTTC	CASSQVDRGPYNEQFF
NA	few	TRBV19	TRBJ2-3	TGTGCCAGTAGAGGGTACGATCTTACAGATACGCAGTATTTT	CASRGYDLTDTQYF
NA	NA	TRBV20-1	TRBJ1-1	TGCAGGACTGACGGGGGTTTAAAAAACACTGAAGCTTTCTTT	CRTDGGLKNTEAFF
NA	NA	TRBV19	TRBJ2-6	TGTGCCAGTAGTATCGAATCAGTGAGCTCTGGGGCCAACGTCCTGACTTTC	CASSIESVSSGANVLTF
TRBD2	few	TRBV6-2/TRBV6-3	TRBJ2-3	TGTGCCAGCAGTTACGGAGGACTAGCGGGGGCTACAGATACGCAGTATTTT	CASSYGGLAGATDTQYF
NA	NA	TRBV7-7	TRBJ2-5	TGTGCCAGCAGCATGGTCTACGAGGGGTTGGAGACCCAGTACTTC	CASSMVYEGLETQYF
NA	many	TRBV19	TRBJ2-1	TGTGCCAGTAGTATAGGCCACACGGGGAACTACAATGAGCAGTTCTTC	CASSIGHTGNYNEQFF
NA	NA	TRBV3-1	TRBJ2-7	TGTGCCAGCAGCGACTTAACTAGCAGAATACCCTACGAGCAGTACTTC	CASSDLTSRIPYEQYF
TRBD1	few	TRBV27	TRBJ1-1	TGTGCCAGCGGATCGAGGGACAGGGTTTCGGAAACTGAAGCTTTCTTT	CASGSRDRVSETEAFF